The 32 T cell receptor beta chains listed next were all sequenced from one sample in a study of Ad26.COV2.S vaccination and SARS-CoV-2 variants. Here immunoSEQ multiplex PCR was the method, and the copy in TCRdb shows in-frame clones only, minus some. The sample contains about 350,000 clones, approximately 84% of which appear only once. The treatment is: around 19 received Ad26.COV2.S at low or high dose, single or two shots; about 5 received placebo; per-sample allocation not given. The study sampled participants on day 63 after the first vaccine or placebo injection. The sample here was peripheral blood, taken in a trial of Ad26.COV2.S vaccine versus placebo. The origin of the receptors is a person aged 18-65 years who received the Ad26.COV2.S COVID-19 vaccine or a placebo.

As DNA, the CDR3 is TGTGCCAGCAGCTTAGGTATAGGGGCGGGGAGGAATGAGCAGTTCTTC. Amino acids: CASSLGIGAGRNEQFF. V is TRBV7-7 and J is TRBJ2-1; possibly TRBD2 for D (6 bases). Looked up from germline, CDR1 is SSHAT and CDR2 is FNYEAQ (reference sequence). The CDR3 consists of 16 residues. Deletions cut 1 base from V and 7 bases from J, with 17 bases between. Full variable domain (missing parts from reference TRBV7-7 and TRBJ2-1): GAGVSQSPRYKVTKRGQDVTLRCDPISSHATLYWYQQALGQGPEFLTYFNYEAQPDKSGLPSDRFSAERPEGSISTLTIQRTEQRDSAMYRCASSLGIGAGRNEQFFGPGTRLTVL.

The chain combines TRBV20-1 with TRBJ1-1; no firm D call. The CDR3 runs 11 residues. Trimming shortened V by 7 bases and J by 5 bases, and 11 bases separated the two germline ends. From germline, CDR1 is DFQATT and CDR2 SNEGSKA (reference sequence). The CDR3: CSGVRETEAFF. The CDR3 bases are TGCAGTGGGGTGAGGGAAACTGAAGCTTTCTTT.

This clone was seen a single time. The V and J genes are TRBV7-2 and TRBJ1-1; 8 bases fit TRBD1. Germline loops: CDR1 SGHTA, CDR2 FQGNSA. CDR3 length: 15 residues. The J segment lost 5 bases and the V segment lost 8 bases, leaving 13 bases of the junction unmatched. In DNA form, the CDR3 reads TGTGCCAGCGCCGCAGCCCAGGGGGCGAGGACTGAAGCTTTCTTT. Encoded protein: CASAAAQGARTEAFF.

This clone came up a few times. The CDR3 DNA reads TGTGCCAGCATCCTGCCGGGACAGGGGAAGACTGAAGCTTTCTTT. Translation gives CASILPGQGKTEAFF. This chain uses TRBV28 with TRBJ1-1; 10 bases are a match to TRBD1. The length of the CDR3 is 15 residues. Unmatched junction bases numbered 10, after V lost 7 bases and J lost 5 bases. Germline V CDR1 and CDR2: MDHEN, SYDVKM.

The rearrangement uses TRBV14 and TRBJ2-3; D gene ambiguous. Deletions cut 1 base from V and 2 bases from J, with 13 bases between. The CDR3 loop spans 16 amino acids. The germline V gene encodes CDR1 SGHDN and CDR2 FVKESK. In DNA form, the CDR3 reads TGTGCCAGCAGCCAAGCCCGGGCTTCCTTCACAGATACGCAGTATTTT. Protein product: CASSQARASFTDTQYF.

This clone was observed a single time. Other DNA variants within this sample encode the same CDR3. V and J are TRBV5-1 and TRBJ2-7; possibly TRBD2 for D (5 bases). Germline V gives CDR1 SGHRS, CDR2 YFSETQ. This CDR3 has 13 residues. V was cut by 0 bases and J by 3 bases, with 7 bases left in between. CDR3 sequence: CASSLDGDYEQYF. As DNA, the CDR3 is TGCGCCAGCAGCTTGGACGGGGACTACGAGCAGTACTTC.

Only one count was recorded for this clone. The rearrangement links TRBV14 to TRBJ2-5; possibly TRBD2 for D (5 bases). V lost 0 bases to trimming and J lost 0 bases, with 14 bases between them. Per the germline V gene, CDR1 is SGHDN and CDR2 is FVKESK. CDR3 size: 17 residues. The CDR3 coding sequence is TGTGCCAGCAGCCAAGAAGTGGGCGGGTGGTACCAAGAGACCCAGTACTTC. It translates to CASSQEVGGWYQETQYF.

This chain joins TRBV5-1 and TRBJ1-4; 7 bases are a match to TRBD1. CDR1 and CDR2 (germline): SGHRS, YFSETQ. With 3 bases clipped from V and 0 bases from J, the junction kept 8 bases outside the gene matches. The CDR3 totals 17 residues. The DNA for the CDR3 is TGCGCCAGCAGCTCGTTGACAGGGACGTCAACTAATGAAAAACTGTTTTTT. Its protein product is CASSSLTGTSTNEKLFF.

This rearrangement joins TRBV28 to TRBJ1-6, with a possible D match to TRBD1 (5 bases). Germline CDR1 reads MDHEN; CDR2 reads SYDVKM. Trimming removed 5 bases from V and 11 bases from J, with 16 bases in between. The CDR3 has 14 residues. CDR3 coding DNA: TGTGCCAGCAGTCTACCGGGGGGTGGGACACCCCTCCACTTT. Amino acids: CASSLPGGGTPLHF. The full variable domain, rest sourced from reference TRBV28 and TRBJ1-6, is DVKVTQSSRYLVKRTGEKVFLECVQDMDHENMFWYRQDPGLGLRLIYFSYDVKMKEKGDIPEGYSVSREKKERFSLILESASTNQTSMYLCASSLPGGGTPLHFGNGTRLTVT.

This CDR3 reads CASGTGSSYEQYF. The CDR3 nucleotides are TGTGCTAGTGGCACAGGGTCGTCCTACGAGCAGTACTTC. The chain employs TRBV12-5 and TRBJ2-7, with D possibly matching TRBD1 (6 bases). Germline V gene data show CDR1 as LGHNT and CDR2 as FRNRAP. V lost 6 bases to trimming and J lost 1 base, with 10 bases between them. There are 13 residues in the CDR3.

CDR3 in amino acids: CSASLGGTDTQYF. In nucleotides, the CDR3 is TGCAGTGCTAGTTTGGGCGGCACAGATACGCAGTATTTT. The chain links TRBV20-1 to TRBJ2-3; D unclear. The germline V gene encodes CDR1 DFQATT and CDR2 SNEGSKA (reference sequence). CDR3 length: 13 amino acids. V was clipped by 3 bases and J by 1 base, with 8 bases between them.

This clone was found a few times. The chain has TRBV28 and TRBJ2-7, with D possibly being TRBD1 (6 bases). This CDR3 contains 15 residues. V was pared by 11 bases and J by 0 bases, with 20 bases between. CDR1 is MDHEN, CDR2 SYDVKM, per germline. CDR3 sequence reads: CAGYRQVKSSYEQYF. The DNA for the CDR3 is TGTGCCGGCTACAGACAGGTGAAGAGCTCCTACGAGCAGTACTTC.

The CDR3 nucleotides are TGTGCCAGCTCACCTGGACAGGGAAAGTCACCCCTCCACTTT. This translates into CASSPGQGKSPLHF. J is TRBJ1-6 and V is TRBV18, with 8 bases identical to TRBD1. Germline CDR1 is KGHSH and CDR2 is LQKENI. This CDR3 spans 14 amino acids. After removal of 3 bases from V and 10 bases from J, the junction contained 5 bases not matched to a gene.

The V call is TRBV6-5, the J call TRBJ2-1; TRBD2 aligns across 9 bases. Germline-derived CDR1 and CDR2 are MNHEY and SVGAGI. The CDR3 extends over 15 amino acids. The V segment lost 7 bases and the J segment 8 bases; nucleotides outside the gene matches: 12. The CDR3 DNA sequence: TGTGCCAGCACTCTGAGGACTAGCGATCTCCATGAGCAGTTCTTC. It yields the protein CASTLRTSDLHEQFF.

V usage is TRBV27 and J usage is TRBJ2-2; 9 bases align to TRBD2. The CDR3 runs to 16 residues. The V gene's germline CDR1 is MNHEY and CDR2 SMNVEV (reference sequence). The J segment lost 6 bases and the V segment lost 4 bases, leaving 9 bases of the junction unmatched. The CDR3 DNA follows: TGTGCCAGCAGTTCCCCTCTAGGGACTAGCCCCGGGGAGCTGTTTTTT. It specifies CASSSPLGTSPGELFF.

The V call is TRBV2, the J call TRBJ2-7; TRBD1 is a possible D gene (6 bases). Germline V gene lookup returns CDR1 SNHLY and CDR2 FYNNEI. V lost 2 bases to trimming and J lost 1 base, with 9 bases between them. This CDR3 is built from 14 residues. CDR3 DNA sequence: TGTGCCAGCAGTGAACGGCAGGGGTCCTACGAGCAGTACTTC. It encodes CASSERQGSYEQYF. Using reference TRBV2 and TRBJ2-7 for the parts outside the CDR3, the full variable domain is EPEVTQTPSHQVTQMGQEVILRCVPISNHLYFYWYRQILGQKVEFLVSFYNNEISEKSEIFDDQFSVERPDGSNFTLKIRSTKLEDSAMYFCASSERQGSYEQYFGPGTRLTVT.

The genes are TRBV11-2 and TRBJ2-7, with D possibly being TRBD1 (5 bases). The CDR3 spans 15 residues. Germline V gives CDR1 SGHAT, CDR2 FQNNGV. The V gene lost 5 bases and the J gene lost 3 bases, with 17 bases spanning the gap. DNA of the CDR3: TGTGCCAGCAGCCGAACAGGACCACTAAGCTACGAGCAGTACTTC. It yields the protein CASSRTGPLSYEQYF.

On this clone: The sample has other DNA sequences that encode this CDR3 too. The chain links TRBV4-1 to TRBJ1-1; D is possibly TRBD1 (5 bases). Looked up from germline, CDR1 is MGHRA and CDR2 is YSYEKL. Trimming shortened V by 1 base and J by 1 base, and 7 bases separated the two germline ends. The CDR3 has 14 residues. In DNA form, the CDR3 reads TGCGCCAGCAGCCAAGTTGGGGGGAACACTGAAGCTTTCTTT. This codes for CASSQVGGNTEAFF.

The rearrangement links TRBV7-9 to TRBJ2-4; a weak D match, TRBD2 (7 bases). The CDR3 loop spans 17 amino acids. Trimming took 5 bases from V and 1 from J, leaving 18 bases between them. The germline V gene has CDR1 SEHNR and CDR2 FQNEAQ (reference sequence). The CDR3 loop is CASSDGGRGLAKNIQYF. CDR3 nucleotides: TGTGCCAGCAGCGATGGAGGGAGGGGGTTGGCCAAAAACATTCAGTACTTC.

The chain joins TRBV28 to TRBJ2-7; 10 nucleotides match TRBD1. V was clipped by 6 bases and J by 4 bases; unmatched bases: 6. CDR1 and CDR2 from the germline V gene are MDHEN and SYDVKM. The length of the CDR3 is 14 residues. CDR3 loop: CASRSDRGEYEQYF. The CDR3, as DNA: TGTGCCAGCAGATCGGACAGGGGGGAGTACGAGCAGTACTTC.

V usage is TRBV7-9 and J usage is TRBJ2-5, with 9 bases identical to TRBD1. Trimming removed 5 bases from V and 8 bases from J; junction bases left unmatched: 6. The CDR3 has 13 residues. Germline V gene data show CDR1 as SEHNR and CDR2 as FQNEAQ (reference sequence). CDR3 DNA: TGTGCCAGCAGCACCCTTACAGGGGGCACCCAGTACTTC. Protein sequence: CASSTLTGGTQYF.

The V call is TRBV21-1, the J call TRBJ2-2; the table calls TRBD2, which could not be checked here. TRBV21-1 is labeled a pseudogene. The CDR3 runs 18 residues. CDR3 DNA sequence: TGTGCCAGCAGCAAAGGGGGACTAGCGGGAGGAGGGACCGGGGAGCTGTTTTTT. As protein: CASSKGGLAGGGTGELFF.

This sequence joins TRBV19 and TRBJ2-7; 7 positions match TRBD2. The germline CDR1 and CDR2 sequences are LNHDA and SQIVND (reference sequence). The V and J ends lost 4 bases and 4 bases, in that order; junction bases with no gene match: 10. The CDR3 totals 15 residues. CDR3 in amino acids: CASSKFDSGSYEQYF. The CDR3, as DNA: TGTGCCAGTAGTAAATTTGATAGCGGGTCTTACGAGCAGTACTTC.

This clone was recorded a few times. V gene TRBV5-4 combines with J gene TRBJ2-7; 9 nucleotides match TRBD1. The CDR3 runs to 15 residues. The V gene end was trimmed by 4 bases and the J gene end by 6 bases; junction bases not matched to a gene: 11. CDR1 is SGHNT, CDR2 YYREEE, per germline (reference sequence). CDR3 bases: TGTGCCAGCAGCATACCTGGACAACAGGGGGCCGAGCAGTACTTC. Protein product: CASSIPGQQGAEQYF.

The rearrangement uses TRBV7-9 and TRBJ2-3; the match to TRBD2 covers 9 bases. Per the germline V gene, CDR1 is SEHNR and CDR2 is FQNEAQ (reference sequence). The length of the CDR3 is 19 residues. The V gene end was trimmed by 5 bases and the J gene end by 2 bases; junction bases not matched to a gene: 17. DNA of the CDR3: TGTGCCAGCAGCATATACCCCCCCATAAGCGGGGGGCCCACAGATACGCAGTATTTT. This sequence encodes CASSIYPPISGGPTDTQYF.

Only a few counts were recorded for this clone. V gene TRBV9 combines with J gene TRBJ1-5, with 8 nucleotides matching TRBD1. The CDR3 totals 14 residues. The germline gives CDR1 SGDLS, CDR2 YYNGEE. V shed 3 bases, J shed 5 bases, and the junction held 4 bases outside the gene matches. The CDR3 spells CASSEDREDQPQHF. In DNA, the CDR3 is TGTGCCAGCAGCGAGGACAGGGAGGATCAGCCCCAGCATTTT.

The rearrangement uses TRBV7-9 and TRBJ2-3; D is perhaps TRBD1 or TRBD2 (6 bases each). The germline V gene has CDR1 SEHNR and CDR2 FQNEAQ (reference sequence). This CDR3 contains 13 residues. With 10 bases removed from V and 4 bases from J, the gap between germline ends came to 15 bases. The CDR3 sequence is CAKSRGAADTQYF. The CDR3 DNA is TGTGCCAAAAGTAGGGGGGCCGCAGATACGCAGTATTTT.

The V call is TRBV24-1, the J call TRBJ2-2, with D perhaps matching TRBD2 (5 bases). The V and J ends lost 3 bases and 7 bases respectively, with 8 bases between them. The germline V gene encodes CDR1 KGHDR and CDR2 SFDVKD. The CDR3 runs to 13 residues. The DNA of the CDR3 is TGTGCCACCAGTGATGAGGGTAACGGGGAGCTGTTTTTT. It yields the protein CATSDEGNGELFF.

This rearrangement joins TRBV10-1 to TRBJ1-5, with unresolved D. The CDR3 sequence is 13 residues long. Looked up from germline, CDR1 is WNHNN and CDR2 is SYGVQD (reference sequence). V shed 0 bases and J shed 9 bases, with 9 bases lying between them. CDR3: CASSESPGRPQHF. CDR3 DNA sequence: TGCGCCAGCAGTGAGTCCCCAGGTCGGCCCCAGCATTTT.

The V call is TRBV7-2, the J call TRBJ1-5; D perhaps matches TRBD1 (6 bases). Germline V lookup: CDR1 SGHTA, CDR2 FQGNSA. There are 15 residues in the CDR3. The germline V and J ends were trimmed by 1 base and 4 bases, with 11 bases remaining between them. The CDR3 is CASSLGSGVNQPQHF. CDR3 nucleotide sequence: TGTGCCAGCAGCTTAGGGTCAGGGGTTAATCAGCCCCAGCATTTT.

J is TRBJ1-6 and V is TRBV13; D call uncertain. The CDR3 sequence is 12 residues long. Trimming removed 6 bases at V and 10 bases at J, with 10 bases between. Germline-derived CDR1 and CDR2 are PRHDT and FYEKMQ (reference sequence). CDR3 sequence reads: CASRVEGSPLHF. CDR3 DNA sequence: TGTGCCAGCAGGGTAGAGGGCTCACCCCTCCACTTT.

The rearrangement joins TRBV7-9 to TRBJ2-1, with 7 bases lining up with TRBD1. The CDR3 consists of 13 residues. The ends lost 4 bases at V and 9 bases at J; junction bases unmatched: 6. CDR1 is SEHNR and CDR2 is FQNEAQ in the germline V gene (reference sequence). The CDR3 loop reads CASSSKTGIEQFF. The DNA of the CDR3 is TGTGCCAGCAGCTCCAAGACAGGGATTGAGCAGTTCTTC.